The 23 T cell receptor beta chains below all came from one sample that was sequenced in a study of Graves' ophthalmopathy and Graves' hyperthyroidism. Amplifying from RNA transcripts, the study obtained TCR beta CDR3 regions. Following a first-round RT-PCR that used HTBI primers, a second-round multiplex PCR was carried out. TCRdb reanalysed the multiplex PCR reads using MiXCR and keeps one entry per CDR3 protein. This repertoire shows about 1.1 million distinct CDR3 sequences, 36% found once; its top ten account for 11%. Input material: peripheral blood or thyroid tissue (not recorded which). These receptors were obtained from an adult man with Graves' hyperthyroidism.

This clonotype was found many times. The V call is TRBV7-8, the J call TRBJ1-2, with D uncertain. The CDR3 length is 13 residues. Germline V gene data show CDR1 as SGHVS and CDR2 as FQNEAQ. Trimming took off 1 base at V and 0 bases at J, with 3 bases between the two ends. The CDR3 DNA reads TGTGCCAGCAGCTTAGGGACTAACTATGGCTACACCTTC. Translated, it gives CASSLGTNYGYTF.

The J gene is TRBJ2-2, the V gene TRBV9; 10 bases agree with TRBD2. The V segment lost 5 bases and the J segment 2 bases; nucleotides outside the gene matches: 9. This CDR3 contains 17 residues. Germline CDR1 is SGDLS and CDR2 is YYNGEE. CDR3 sequence: CASSEWASGRNTGELFF. DNA for the CDR3: TGTGCCAGCAGTGAATGGGCTAGCGGGAGAAACACCGGGGAGCTGTTTTTT. Full variable domain (missing parts from reference TRBV9 and TRBJ2-2): DSGVTQTPKHLITATGQRVTLRCSPRSGDLSVYWYQQSLDQGLQFLIQYYNGEERAKGNILERFSAQQFPDLHSELNLSSLELGDSALYFCASSEWASGRNTGELFFGEGSRLTVL.

This clonotype was observed many times. The J gene is TRBJ1-2, the V gene TRBV4-3; TRBD1 matches 9 bases. The CDR3 spans 15 residues. CDR1 and CDR2 from the germline V gene are LGHNA and YSLEER. The J segment lost 6 bases and the V segment lost 0 bases, leaving 5 bases of the junction unmatched. The CDR3 is CASSQDGGQGNGYTF. DNA for the CDR3: TGCGCCAGCAGCCAAGATGGGGGACAGGGAAATGGCTACACCTTC.

This clonotype appeared many times. This chain links TRBV29-1 with TRBJ1-1, with D perhaps TRBD1 (5 bases). V gave up 7 bases and J gave up 1 base, with 10 bases separating them. The germline V gene has CDR1 SQVTM and CDR2 ANQGSEA. The CDR3 has 12 residues. CDR3 nucleotides: TGCAGCGGCGGACATCGGAACACTGAAGCTTTCTTT. It codes for CSGGHRNTEAFF. Full variable domain (remainder filled in from reference TRBV29-1 and TRBJ1-1): SAVISQKPSRDICQRGTSLTIQCQVDSQVTMMFWYRQQPGQSLTLIATANQGSEATYESGFVIDKFPISRPNLTFSTLTVSNMSPEDSSIYLCSGGHRNTEAFFGQGTRLTVV.

This sequence joins TRBV4-2 and TRBJ2-2; either TRBD1 or TRBD2 may fit D (5 bases each). V lost 4 bases and J 6 bases, leaving 18 bases between the germline ends. CDR3 length: 16 residues. Germline V gene data show CDR1 as LGHNA and CDR2 as YNFKEQ. The CDR3 nucleotides are TGTGCCAGCAGCCTACTCGCGAGCGAGGGGTCCGGGGAGCTGTTTTTT. This translates into CASSLLASEGSGELFF.

The V gene is TRBV7-8, the J gene TRBJ1-5; TRBD1 is a possible D gene (5 bases). CDR1 is SGHVS, CDR2 FQNEAQ, per germline. Trimming cost V 7 bases and J 11 bases, with 24 bases left between them. The CDR3 loop spans 15 amino acids. CDR3 bases: TGTGCCAGCACCGACCGGGGGAGGGCGGAAGAGACCCAGCATTTT. Its translation is CASTDRGRAEETQHF. Full variable domain (missing parts from reference TRBV7-8 and TRBJ1-5): GAGVSQSPRYKVAKRGQDVALRCDPISGHVSLFWYQQALGQGPEFLTYFQNEAQLDKSGLPSDRFFAERPEGSVSTLKIQRTQQEDSAVYLCASTDRGRAEETQHFGDGTRLSIL.

On this clonotype: It may be a read error: a sequence one base away is much more abundant. This CDR3 is missing its conserved last phenylalanine or tryptophan, likely due to a read error. No DNA is shown, since the ends of the CDR3 on it are uncertain; the CDR3 is the one TCRdb lists. The chain joins TRBV7-9 to TRBJ2-7; the D call in the table, TRBD1, was not verified against the DNA. The CDR3 is 13 amino acids long, termini counted. Germline V gene data show CDR1 as SEHNR and CDR2 as FQNEAQ (reference sequence). This CDR3 is CASSLTLPGTRNR.

This clonotype has ten or more counts. This chain connects TRBV2 to TRBJ2-5; maybe TRBD1 (7 bases). The CDR3 is 11 residues long. CDR1 and CDR2 from the germline V gene are SNHLY and FYNNEI. V lost 11 bases, J lost 5 bases, and 12 bases lay in between. The CDR3 sequence: CAGGGSETQYF. Here the CDR3 DNA reads TGTGCCGGAGGGGGCTCCGAGACCCAGTACTTC.

Concerning this clonotype itself: A much larger clone sits a single nucleotide away, making a read error possible. The CDR3 bases are TGTGCCAGCAGTTTAGACGTCCGGGAAAATCAGCCCCAGCATTTT. Translating it yields CASSLDVRENQPQHF. The chain carries TRBV12-3 or TRBV12-4 and TRBJ1-5; no clear D gene. Trimming shortened V by 1 base and J by 4 bases, and 11 bases separated the two germline ends. The CDR3 is made up of 15 amino acids.

The chain combines TRBV29-1 with TRBJ1-4, with D perhaps matching TRBD1 (5 bases). CDR1 and CDR2 from the germline V gene are SQVTM and ANQGSEA. V lost 3 bases and J lost 5, with 7 bases in between. The length of the CDR3 is 12 residues. Written as DNA, the CDR3 is TGCAGCGTTGATGGGGGGAATGAAAAACTGTTTTTT. Translation gives CSVDGGNEKLFF.

This clonotype has at least ten counts. The germline gene is not matched at one end of the junction; a read error may be the cause. V is TRBV5-1 and J is TRBJ2-7; no clear D gene. Germline CDR1 and CDR2: SGHRS and YFSETQ. CDR3 length: 13 amino acids. CDR3 sequence reads: CASSLAASYEQYF. CDR3 coding DNA: TGTGCCAGCAGCTTGGCCGCGAGCTACGAGCAGTACTTC.

The rearrangement uses TRBV7-2 and TRBJ1-4; TRBD1 is a possible D gene (5 bases). Germline V gene sequence: CDR1 SGHTA, CDR2 FQGNSA. The CDR3 totals 17 residues. V was cut by 5 bases and J by 5 bases, with 21 bases left in between. The CDR3 loop is CASSGWGEASYNEKLFF. Here the CDR3 DNA reads TGTGCCAGCAGCGGATGGGGGGAGGCCTCCTACAATGAAAAACTGTTTTTT.

The chain employs TRBV7-7 and TRBJ2-5; D might be TRBD2 (6 bases). The CDR3 loop spans 15 amino acids. Germline CDR1 is SSHAT and CDR2 is FNYEAQ (reference sequence). Trimming shortened V by 5 bases and J by 2 bases, and 15 bases separated the two germline ends. This chain's CDR3 is CASSPQLGTQETQYF. DNA of the CDR3: TGTGCCAGCAGCCCCCAGCTAGGGACTCAAGAGACCCAGTACTTC.

V usage is TRBV7-2 and J usage is TRBJ1-5, with TRBD1 as a possible D gene (5 bases). This CDR3 comprises 16 residues. Trimming removed 5 bases from V and 11 bases from J, with 25 bases in between. Germline CDR1 reads SGHTA; CDR2 reads FQGNSA. CDR3 region: CASSPRTSGGQETQHF. Written as DNA, the CDR3 is TGTGCCAGCAGCCCTCGGACTAGCGGAGGACAAGAGACCCAGCATTTT.

This clonotype was counted many times. CDR3 in DNA: TGTGCCAGCAGTGCTTTGGGGAATCAGCCCCAGCATTTT. Translating it yields CASSALGNQPQHF. The chain links TRBV2 to TRBJ1-5, with D uncertain. Germline V CDR1 and CDR2: SNHLY, FYNNEI. The CDR3 extends over 13 amino acids. Trimming removed 4 bases at V and 4 bases at J, with 8 bases between.

This clonotype was found a few times. The rearrangement links TRBV7-8 to TRBJ2-5, with D perhaps TRBD2 (5 bases). This CDR3 region has 12 residues. The V gene's germline CDR1 is SGHVS and CDR2 FQNEAQ. The V end was cut by 11 bases, the J end by 0 bases, with 10 bases between. The CDR3 nucleotides are TGTGCCGCGGGTAGTGACCAAGAGACCCAGTACTTC. Amino acids: CAAGSDQETQYF.

V is TRBV7-2 and J is TRBJ2-5, with D perhaps TRBD1 (6 bases). The CDR3 is made up of 17 amino acids. V was clipped by 6 bases and J by 2 bases, with 22 bases between them. Germline values: CDR1 SGHTA, CDR2 FQGNSA. This CDR3 is CASSPWGQGRGQETQYF. The CDR3, as DNA: TGTGCCAGCAGTCCGTGGGGGCAGGGTAGGGGACAAGAGACCCAGTACTTC.

The V and J genes are TRBV4-1 and TRBJ1-5; D gene uncertain. CDR1 and CDR2 (germline): MGHRA, YSYEKL. The length of the CDR3 is 15 residues. V shed 8 bases and J shed 3 bases, with 17 bases lying between them. The CDR3 protein is CASAGTSRTNQPQHF. In nucleotides, the CDR3 is TGCGCCAGCGCGGGCACTTCTAGGACCAATCAGCCCCAGCATTTT.

This clonotype appeared once. V and J are TRBV6-5 and TRBJ2-3; TRBD1 matches 7 bases. The CDR3 has 16 residues. V lost 6 bases and J lost 0; bases outside the gene matches: 9. Germline CDR1 is MNHEY and CDR2 is SVGAGI. The CDR3 loop reads CASRSGQAHSTDTQYF. The CDR3 DNA sequence: TGTGCCAGCAGATCTGGACAGGCTCATAGCACAGATACGCAGTATTTT.

This clonotype was counted ten times or more. CDR3 sequence (DNA): TGCAGTGTCCTCAACCCAAACCCAGGAGACTTTGGCTACACCTTC. Translating it yields CSVLNPNPGDFGYTF. The J gene is TRBJ1-2, the V gene TRBV20-1, with D hard to call. Germline V gives CDR1 DFQATT, CDR2 SNEGSKA (reference sequence). This CDR3 contains 15 residues. Between the trimmed V and J ends, which lost 7 bases and 7 bases, there was a span of 25 bases.

V usage is TRBV19 and J usage is TRBJ1-1, with 8 bases lining up with TRBD1. The CDR3 runs 14 residues. Per germline, CDR1 LNHDA and CDR2 SQIVND (reference sequence). Unmatched junction bases numbered 4, after V lost 6 bases and J lost 1 base. CDR3 DNA: TGTGCCAGTAGAAGACAGGGGAGGAACACTGAAGCTTTCTTT. It translates to CASRRQGRNTEAFF.

This clonotype was counted ten times or more. The chain is built from TRBV20-1 and TRBJ1-4, with unresolved D. V was pared by 3 bases and J by 2 bases, with 7 bases between. The length of the CDR3 is 13 residues. The germline CDR1 and CDR2 sequences are DFQATT and SNEGSKA (reference sequence). The CDR3 coding sequence is TGCAGTGCTAGGGACGGCACTAATGAAAAACTGTTTTTT. This gives the protein CSARDGTNEKLFF.

This clonotype was seen more than once but under ten times. The rearrangement links TRBV2 to TRBJ2-2; tentative D call: TRBD1 (5 bases). Per germline, CDR1 SNHLY and CDR2 FYNNEI. Trimming left V 9 bases short and J 6 bases short, with 14 bases between. There are 13 residues in the CDR3. DNA of the CDR3: TGTGCCAGTGCACAGGAGCCACCCGGGGAGCTGTTTTTT. Translated, it gives CASAQEPPGELFF.